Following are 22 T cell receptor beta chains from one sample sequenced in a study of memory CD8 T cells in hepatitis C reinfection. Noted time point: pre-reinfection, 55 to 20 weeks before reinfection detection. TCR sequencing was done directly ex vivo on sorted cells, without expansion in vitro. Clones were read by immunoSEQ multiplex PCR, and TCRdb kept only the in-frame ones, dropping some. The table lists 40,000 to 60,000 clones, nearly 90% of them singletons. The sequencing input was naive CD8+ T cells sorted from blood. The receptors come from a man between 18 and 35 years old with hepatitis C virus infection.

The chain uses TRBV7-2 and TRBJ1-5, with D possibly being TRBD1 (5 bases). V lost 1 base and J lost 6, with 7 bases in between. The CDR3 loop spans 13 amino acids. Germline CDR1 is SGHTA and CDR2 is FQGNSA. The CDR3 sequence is CASSLGGGQPQHF. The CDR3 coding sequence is TGTGCCAGCAGCTTAGGGGGCGGTCAGCCCCAGCATTTT.

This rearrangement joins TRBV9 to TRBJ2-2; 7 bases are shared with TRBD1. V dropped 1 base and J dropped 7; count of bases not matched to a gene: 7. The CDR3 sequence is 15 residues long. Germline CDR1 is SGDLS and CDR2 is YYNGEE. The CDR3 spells CASSVTGEIVGELFF. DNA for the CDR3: TGTGCCAGCAGCGTAACAGGGGAAATAGTCGGGGAGCTGTTTTTT.

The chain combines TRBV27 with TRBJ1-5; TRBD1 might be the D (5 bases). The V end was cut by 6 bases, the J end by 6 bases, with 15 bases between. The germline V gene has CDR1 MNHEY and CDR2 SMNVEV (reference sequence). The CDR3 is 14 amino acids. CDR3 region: CASSYGADTQPQHF. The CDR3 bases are TGTGCCAGCAGCTATGGGGCAGATACTCAGCCCCAGCATTTT.

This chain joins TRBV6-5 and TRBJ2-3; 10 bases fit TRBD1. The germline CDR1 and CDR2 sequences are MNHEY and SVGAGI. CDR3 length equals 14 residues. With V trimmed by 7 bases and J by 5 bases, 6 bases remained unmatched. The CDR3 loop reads CASTMTGGEDTQYF. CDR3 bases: TGTGCCAGCACCATGACAGGGGGCGAAGATACGCAGTATTTT.

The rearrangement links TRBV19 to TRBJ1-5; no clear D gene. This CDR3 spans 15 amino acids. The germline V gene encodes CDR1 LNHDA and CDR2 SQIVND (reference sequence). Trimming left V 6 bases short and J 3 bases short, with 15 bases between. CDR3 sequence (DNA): TGTGCCAGTAGAAGGAGGGAAGGGAACAATCAGCCCCAGCATTTT. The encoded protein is CASRRREGNNQPQHF.

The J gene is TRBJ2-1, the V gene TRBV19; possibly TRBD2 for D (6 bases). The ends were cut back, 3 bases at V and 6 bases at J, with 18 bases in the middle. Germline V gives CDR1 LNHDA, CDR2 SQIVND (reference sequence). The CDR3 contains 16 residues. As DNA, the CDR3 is TGTGCCAGTAGTATCAGCACTAGCCCCGGGGTCAATGAGCAGTTCTTC. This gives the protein CASSISTSPGVNEQFF.

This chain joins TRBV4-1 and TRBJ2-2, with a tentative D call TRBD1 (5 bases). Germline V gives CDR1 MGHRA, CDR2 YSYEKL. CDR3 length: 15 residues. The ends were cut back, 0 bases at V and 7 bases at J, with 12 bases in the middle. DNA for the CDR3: TGCGCCAGCAGCCAAGATTCAGGGTCTGGCGGGGAGCTGTTTTTT. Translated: CASSQDSGSGGELFF.

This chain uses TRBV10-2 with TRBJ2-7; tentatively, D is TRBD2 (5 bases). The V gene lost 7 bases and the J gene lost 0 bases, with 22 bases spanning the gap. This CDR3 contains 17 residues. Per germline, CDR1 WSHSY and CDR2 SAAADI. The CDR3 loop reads CASTLASGSVGSYEQYF. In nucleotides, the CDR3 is TGCGCCAGCACTTTGGCCAGCGGAAGTGTAGGCTCCTACGAGCAGTACTTC.

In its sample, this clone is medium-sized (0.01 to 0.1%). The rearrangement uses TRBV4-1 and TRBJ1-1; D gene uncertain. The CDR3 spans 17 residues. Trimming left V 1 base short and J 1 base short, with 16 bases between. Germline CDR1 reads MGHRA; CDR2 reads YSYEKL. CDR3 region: CASSQVVQAAANTEAFF. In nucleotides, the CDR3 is TGCGCCAGCAGCCAAGTTGTCCAGGCAGCCGCGAACACTGAAGCTTTCTTT.

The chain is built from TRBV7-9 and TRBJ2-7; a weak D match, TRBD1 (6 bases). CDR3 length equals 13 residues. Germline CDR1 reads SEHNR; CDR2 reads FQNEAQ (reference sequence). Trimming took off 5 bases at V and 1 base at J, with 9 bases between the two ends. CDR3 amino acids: CASSGQPSYEQYV. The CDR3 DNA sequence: TGTGCCAGCAGCGGACAGCCTTCCTACGAGCAGTACGTC.

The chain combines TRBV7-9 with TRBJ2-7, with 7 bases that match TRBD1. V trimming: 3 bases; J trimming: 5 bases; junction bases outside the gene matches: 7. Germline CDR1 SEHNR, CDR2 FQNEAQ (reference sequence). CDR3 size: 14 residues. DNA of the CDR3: TGTGCCAGCAGCTTGTCGACAGGGATGAACGAGCAGTACTTC. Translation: CASSLSTGMNEQYF. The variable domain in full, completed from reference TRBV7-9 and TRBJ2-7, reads DTGVSQNPRHKITKRGQNVTFRCDPISEHNRLYWYRQTLGQGPEFLTYFQNEAQLEKSRLLSDRFSAERPKGSFSTLEIQRTEQGDSAMYLCASSLSTGMNEQYFGPGTRLTVT.

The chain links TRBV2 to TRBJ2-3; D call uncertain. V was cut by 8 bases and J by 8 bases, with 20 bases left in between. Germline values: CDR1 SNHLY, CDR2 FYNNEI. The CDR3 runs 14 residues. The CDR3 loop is CASEPLLDLLTQYF. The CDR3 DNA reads TGTGCCAGCGAACCCCTTCTAGATCTTCTTACGCAGTATTTT.

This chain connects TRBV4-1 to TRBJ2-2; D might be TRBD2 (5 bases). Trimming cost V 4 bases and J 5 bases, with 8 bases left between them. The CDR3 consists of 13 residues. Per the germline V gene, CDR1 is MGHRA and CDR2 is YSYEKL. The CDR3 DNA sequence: TGCGCCAGCAGCCCAACGGGGACCGGGGAGCTGTTTTTT. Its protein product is CASSPTGTGELFF.

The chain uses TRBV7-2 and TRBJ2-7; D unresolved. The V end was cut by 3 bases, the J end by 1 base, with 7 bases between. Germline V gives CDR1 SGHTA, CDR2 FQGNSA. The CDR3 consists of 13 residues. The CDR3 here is CASSFTVSYEQYF. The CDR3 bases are TGTGCCAGCAGCTTCACAGTGTCCTACGAGCAGTACTTC. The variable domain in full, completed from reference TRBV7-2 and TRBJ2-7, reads GAGVSQSPSNKVTEKGKDVELRCDPISGHTALYWYRQSLGQGLEFLIYFQGNSAPDKSGLPSDRFSAERTGGSVSTLTIQRTQQEDSAVYLCASSFTVSYEQYFGPGTRLTVT.

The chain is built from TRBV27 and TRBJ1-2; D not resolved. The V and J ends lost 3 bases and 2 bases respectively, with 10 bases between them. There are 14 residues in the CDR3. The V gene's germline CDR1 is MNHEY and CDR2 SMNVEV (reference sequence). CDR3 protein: CASSFRDTNYGYTF. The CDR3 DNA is TGTGCCAGCAGTTTCCGAGACACCAACTATGGCTACACCTTC.

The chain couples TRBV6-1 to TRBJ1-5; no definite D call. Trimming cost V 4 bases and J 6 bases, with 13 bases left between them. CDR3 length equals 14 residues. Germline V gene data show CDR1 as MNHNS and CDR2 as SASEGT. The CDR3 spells CASSAPTPPQPQHF. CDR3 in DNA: TGTGCCAGCAGTGCCCCGACACCACCTCAGCCCCAGCATTTT.

DNA for the CDR3: TGTGCCAGTAGTACAGGGAATGGCTACACCTTC. Translated: CASSTGNGYTF. The rearrangement joins TRBV19 to TRBJ1-2; D may be TRBD1 (5 bases). Between the trimmed V and J ends, which lost 4 bases and 6 bases, there was a span of 6 bases. Germline V gene data show CDR1 as LNHDA and CDR2 as SQIVND (reference sequence). The length of the CDR3 is 11 residues.

CDR3 bases: TGTGCCAGCAGTGACGGCCGCGTTGCAATGGACAGGATCCACTACGAGCAGTACTTC. This codes for CASSDGRVAMDRIHYEQYF. This chain connects TRBV6-1 to TRBJ2-7, with 7 bases that match TRBD1. Germline V gene sequence: CDR1 MNHNS, CDR2 SASEGT. V shed 3 bases, J shed 3 bases, and the junction held 20 bases outside the gene matches. This CDR3 region has 19 residues.

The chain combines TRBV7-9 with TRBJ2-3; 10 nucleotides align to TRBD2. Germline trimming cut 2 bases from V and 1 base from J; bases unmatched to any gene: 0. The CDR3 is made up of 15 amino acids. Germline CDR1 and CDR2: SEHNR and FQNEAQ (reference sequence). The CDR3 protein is CASSLTSGGTDTQYF. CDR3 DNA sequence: TGTGCCAGCAGCTTAACTAGCGGGGGCACAGATACGCAGTATTTT.

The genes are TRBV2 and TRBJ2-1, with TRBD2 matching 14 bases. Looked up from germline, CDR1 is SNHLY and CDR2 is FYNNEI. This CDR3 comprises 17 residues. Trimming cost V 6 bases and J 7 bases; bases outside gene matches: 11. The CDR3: CASSPGTSGSLGNEQFF. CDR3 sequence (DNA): TGTGCCAGCAGCCCAGGGACTAGCGGGAGTTTGGGGAATGAGCAGTTCTTC.

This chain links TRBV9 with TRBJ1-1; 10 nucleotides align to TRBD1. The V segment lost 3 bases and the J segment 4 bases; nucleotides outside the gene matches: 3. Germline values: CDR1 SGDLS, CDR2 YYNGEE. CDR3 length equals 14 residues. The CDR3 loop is CASSGQGAPTEAFF. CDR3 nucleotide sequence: TGTGCCAGCAGCGGACAGGGGGCCCCCACTGAAGCTTTCTTT.

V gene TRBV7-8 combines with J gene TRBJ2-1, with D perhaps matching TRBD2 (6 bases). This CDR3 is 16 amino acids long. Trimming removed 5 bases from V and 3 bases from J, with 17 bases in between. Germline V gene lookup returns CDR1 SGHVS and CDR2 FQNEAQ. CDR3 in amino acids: CASSDGPSANYNEQFF. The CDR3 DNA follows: TGTGCCAGCAGCGATGGCCCTAGCGCAAACTACAATGAGCAGTTCTTC.